This TCR beta chain derives from a study of cytomegalovirus exposure and HLA in healthy donors. The wider study: A later analysis reported the same platform for the roughly 110 validation repertoires and the roughly 700 first-cohort repertoires. Study outcomes and limitations: Altogether, 150 to 200 TCR beta chains were recorded as cytomegalovirus-associated. Cytomegalovirus status was reportedly diagnosed by the classifier with high sensitivity and specificity.

Sequencing used immunoSEQ multiplex PCR; TCRdb keeps in-frame clones, though not all of them. The sample holds 110,000 or so clones, roughly 95% seen once. It was the 120-subject validation cohort, separate from the roughly 700-subject first cohort, to which the donors belonged. The V end was cut by 4 bases, the J end by 1 base, with 8 bases between. Germline V gene data show CDR1 as SNHLY and CDR2 as FYNNEI. The CDR3 has 14 amino acids. Remarks on this clone: The antigen remains undetermined.

The rearrangement uses TRBV2 and TRBJ1-5, with D possibly being TRBD1 (5 bases). The specimen sequenced was PBMCs. This receptor was identified in a woman in her late teens or twenties in good health and CMV-seronegative. This CDR3 is CASSGEGSNQPQHF. The CDR3 region has the DNA TGTGCCAGCAGTGGGGAGGGGAGCAATCAGCCCCAGCATTTT.